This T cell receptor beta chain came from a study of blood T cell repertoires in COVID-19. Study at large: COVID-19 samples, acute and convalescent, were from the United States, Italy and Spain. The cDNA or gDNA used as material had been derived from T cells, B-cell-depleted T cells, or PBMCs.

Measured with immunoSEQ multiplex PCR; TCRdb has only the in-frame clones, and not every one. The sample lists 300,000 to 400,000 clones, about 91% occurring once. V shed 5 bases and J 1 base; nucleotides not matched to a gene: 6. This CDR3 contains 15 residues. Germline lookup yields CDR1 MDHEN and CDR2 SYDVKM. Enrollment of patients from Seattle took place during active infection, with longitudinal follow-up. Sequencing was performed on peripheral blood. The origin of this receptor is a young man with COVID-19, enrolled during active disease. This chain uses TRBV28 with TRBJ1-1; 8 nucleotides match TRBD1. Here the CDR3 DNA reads TGTGCCAGCAGTACCCCAGACAGGGGGAACACTGAAGCTTTCTTT. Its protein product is CASSTPDRGNTEAFF. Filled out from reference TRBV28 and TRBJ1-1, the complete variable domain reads DVKVTQSSRYLVKRTGEKVFLECVQDMDHENMFWYRQDPGLGLRLIYFSYDVKMKEKGDIPEGYSVSREKKERFSLILESASTNQTSMYLCASSTPDRGNTEAFFGQGTRLTVV.